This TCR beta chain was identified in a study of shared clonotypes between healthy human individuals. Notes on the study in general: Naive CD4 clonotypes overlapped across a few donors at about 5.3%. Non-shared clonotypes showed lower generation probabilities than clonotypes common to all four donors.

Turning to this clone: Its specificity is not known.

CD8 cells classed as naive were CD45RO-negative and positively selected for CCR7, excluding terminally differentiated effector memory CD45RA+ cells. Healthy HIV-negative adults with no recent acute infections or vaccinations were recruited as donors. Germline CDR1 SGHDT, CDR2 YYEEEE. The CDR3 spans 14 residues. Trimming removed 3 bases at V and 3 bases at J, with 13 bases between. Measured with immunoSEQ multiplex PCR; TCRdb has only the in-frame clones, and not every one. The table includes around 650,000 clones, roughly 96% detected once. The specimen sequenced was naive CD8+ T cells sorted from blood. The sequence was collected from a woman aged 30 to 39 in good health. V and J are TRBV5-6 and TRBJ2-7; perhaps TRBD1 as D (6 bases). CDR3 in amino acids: CASSSWGPIYEQYF. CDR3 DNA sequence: TGTGCCAGCAGCTCTTGGGGGCCCATCTACGAGCAGTACTTC. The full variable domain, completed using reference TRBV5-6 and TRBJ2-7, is DAGVTQSPTHLIKTRGQQVTLRCSPKSGHDTVSWYQQALGQGPQFIFQYYEEEERQRGNFPDRFSGHQFPNYSSELNVNALLLGDSALYLCASSSWGPIYEQYFGPGTRLTVT.